This T cell receptor beta chain derives from a study of cytomegalovirus exposure and HLA in healthy donors (dated by TCRdb to 2016 to 2017). At the level of the whole study: According to a later analysis, the roughly 120 validation repertoires were produced on the same platform as the 666 repertoires of the first cohort. The study was designed to test whether signatures of past pathogen exposure could be identified by cataloging public T cell receptors. Along with the approximately 600-subject first cohort, a separate validation cohort of around 120 different subjects was used. The study combined high-throughput TCR immunosequencing, statistical association of individual TCRs with disease status, and machine learning to predict cytomegalovirus infection status.

Receptors were amplified or captured by the immunoSEQ multiplex PCR assay. On the authors' methods: A statistical classification framework was built for diagnosing cytomegalovirus status from the catalog of TCR beta chain sequences. This is the immuneACCESS table as TCRdb keeps it, with only in-frame sequences that have V and J called. A part of the clones is gone; compared with another copy, unresolved V genes explain less than half, and the rest is unexplained. That table supplies the V and J calls and clone size; D and trimming were determined from the DNA. The sample table holds 200,000 to 250,000 clones, of which around 90% were seen once. About 1% of the sample is taken by the ten largest. Results the study describes overall, beyond this receptor: The study listed 150 to 200 TCR beta chains as associated with cytomegalovirus. Three of the identified cytomegalovirus-associated TCR beta chains were confirmed in vitro to be specific for cytomegalovirus antigens. Most TCR sequences were observed very rarely across donors, whereas some public TCRs were present in many individuals. Of the cluster scores, approximately 95% were above 0 in a later analysis, which found that TCRs clustered in the first cohort also tended to co-occur in the 90 to 150 validation repertoires. The validation cohort had no HLA typing available for a later analysis, so co-occurrence within that cohort was assessed over all 120 or so repertoires. It was suggested by the authors that the approach could potentially be generalized to other disease states and immunological phenotypes. The classifier was reported to diagnose cytomegalovirus status with high specificity and sensitivity in both the original and validation cohorts.

At the junction V is shortened by 4 bases and J by 2 bases, with 11 bases in between. Via the germline V gene (reference sequence), CDR1 is LNHDA and CDR2 SQIVND. The CDR3, cysteine through phenylalanine, is 14 amino acids long. This entry keeps only the CDR3 DNA: 42 bases, framed from base 1. About this clone itself: There is no known antigen for this receptor. Base-call qualities are not available, and no considerably larger clone is one nucleotide away.

Donors formed part of the validation cohort, which comprised 120 subjects and was distinct from the first cohort of 550 to 850 subjects. Sequencing used PBMCs. This sequence originates from a woman under 30 in good health and CMV-seronegative. The rearrangement joined TRBV19 to TRBJ1-2; no D gene call is confident. The CDR3 protein: CASSTRVLNYGYTF. The DNA reads as follows: TGTGCCAGTAGTACCCGAGTTTTAAACTATGGCTACACCTTC.